This TCR beta chain was sequenced during a study of T cell responses to AZD1222 COVID-19 vaccine. Study-level background: Pooling was applied to second doses at about 4 or about 12 weeks.

Comment on this clone: Its antigen is currently unknown.

Germline CDR1 and CDR2: ENHRY and SYGVKD. This CDR3 contains 14 residues. The V segment lost 7 bases and the J segment 2 bases; nucleotides outside the gene matches: 5. Only in-frame clones appear in the TCRdb table, and some are missing; sequencing was by immunoSEQ multiplex PCR. Found here are about 140,000 clones, about 92% of them singletons; the top ten hold about 8.6%. Whole-study findings and limits: Researchers took repertoire samples only after the peak T cell response had come. Clonal diversity was possibly underestimated, and white British individuals and females predominated among donors.

The V and J genes are TRBV10-3 and TRBJ2-3, with 8 nucleotides matching TRBD2. The clonotype comes from an adult in good health. Sequenced here: peripheral blood, sampled on day 0 of AZD1222 vaccination. The CDR3 reads CAIKGGGTTDTQYF. CDR3 DNA sequence: TGTGCCATCAAGGGCGGGGGGACCACAGATACGCAGTATTTT.